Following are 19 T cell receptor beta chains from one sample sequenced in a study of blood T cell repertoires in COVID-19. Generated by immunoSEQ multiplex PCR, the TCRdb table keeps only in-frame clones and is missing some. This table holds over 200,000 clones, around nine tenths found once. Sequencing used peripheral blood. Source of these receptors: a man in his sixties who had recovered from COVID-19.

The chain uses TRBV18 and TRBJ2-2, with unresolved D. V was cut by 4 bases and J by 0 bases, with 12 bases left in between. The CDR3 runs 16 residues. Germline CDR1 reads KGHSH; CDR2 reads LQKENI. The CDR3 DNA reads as TGTGCCAGCTCACAGGCGACAAGGACGAACACCGGGGAGCTGTTTTTT. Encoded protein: CASSQATRTNTGELFF.

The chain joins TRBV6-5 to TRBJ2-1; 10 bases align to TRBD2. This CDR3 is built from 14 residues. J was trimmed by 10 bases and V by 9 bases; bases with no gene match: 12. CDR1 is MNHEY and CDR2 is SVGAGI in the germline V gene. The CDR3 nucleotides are TGTGCCAGTGGGGGACTAGCGTCTAGAGGGGAGCAGTTCTTC. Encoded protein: CASGGLASRGEQFF.

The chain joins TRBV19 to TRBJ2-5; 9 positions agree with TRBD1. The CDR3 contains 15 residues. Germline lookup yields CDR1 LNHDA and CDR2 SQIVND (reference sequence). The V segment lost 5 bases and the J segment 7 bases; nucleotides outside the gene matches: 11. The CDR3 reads CASSPRTGVMGTQYF. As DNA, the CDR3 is TGTGCCAGTAGTCCGAGGACAGGGGTTATGGGGACCCAGTACTTC.

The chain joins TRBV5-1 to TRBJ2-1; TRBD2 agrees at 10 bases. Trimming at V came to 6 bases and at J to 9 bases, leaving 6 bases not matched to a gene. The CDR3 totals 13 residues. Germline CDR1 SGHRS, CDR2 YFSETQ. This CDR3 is CASMEAGGVEQFF. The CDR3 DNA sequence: TGCGCCAGCATGGAAGCGGGAGGGGTTGAGCAGTTCTTC. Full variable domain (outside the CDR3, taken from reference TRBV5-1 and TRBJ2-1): KAGVTQTPRYLIKTRGQQVTLSCSPISGHRSVSWYQQTPGQGLQFLFEYFSETQRNKGNFPGRFSGRQFSNSRSEMNVSTLELGDSALYLCASMEAGGVEQFFGPGTRLTVL.

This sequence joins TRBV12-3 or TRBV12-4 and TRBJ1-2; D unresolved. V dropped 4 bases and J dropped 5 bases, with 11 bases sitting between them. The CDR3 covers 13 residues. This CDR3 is CASSSGMYYGYTF. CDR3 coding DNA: TGTGCCAGCAGTTCCGGGATGTATTATGGCTACACCTTC.

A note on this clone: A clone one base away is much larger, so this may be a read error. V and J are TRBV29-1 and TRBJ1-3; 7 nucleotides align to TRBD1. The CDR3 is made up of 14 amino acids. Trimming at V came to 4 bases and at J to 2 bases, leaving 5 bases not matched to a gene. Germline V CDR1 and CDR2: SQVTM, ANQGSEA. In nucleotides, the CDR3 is TGCAGCGTTGCAGGGACAGTGGCTGGAAACACCATATATTTT. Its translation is CSVAGTVAGNTIYF.

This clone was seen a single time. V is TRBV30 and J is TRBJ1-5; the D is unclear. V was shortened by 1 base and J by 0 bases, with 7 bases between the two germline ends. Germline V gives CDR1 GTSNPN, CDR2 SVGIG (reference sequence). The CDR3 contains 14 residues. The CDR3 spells CAWSDGLSNQPQHF. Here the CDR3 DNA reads TGTGCCTGGAGTGATGGACTTAGCAATCAGCCCCAGCATTTT.

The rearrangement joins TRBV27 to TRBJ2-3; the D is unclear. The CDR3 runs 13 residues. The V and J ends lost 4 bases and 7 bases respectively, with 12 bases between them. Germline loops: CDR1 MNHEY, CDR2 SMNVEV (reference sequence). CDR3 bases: TGTGCCAGCAGTTCTTACTTTGTTAATACGCAGTATTTT. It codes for CASSSYFVNTQYF.

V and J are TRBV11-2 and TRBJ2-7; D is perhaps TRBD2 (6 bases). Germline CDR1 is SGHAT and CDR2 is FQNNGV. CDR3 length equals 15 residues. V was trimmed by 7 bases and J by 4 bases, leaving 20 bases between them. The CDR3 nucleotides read TGTGCCAGCACCTCGACCGGGGCAGGAGGGTACGAGCAGTACTTC. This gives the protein CASTSTGAGGYEQYF.

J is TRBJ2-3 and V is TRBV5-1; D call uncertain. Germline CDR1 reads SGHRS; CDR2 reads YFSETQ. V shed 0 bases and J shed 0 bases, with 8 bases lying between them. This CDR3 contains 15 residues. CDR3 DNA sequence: TGCGCCAGCAGCTTGGCCCACTTCAGCACAGATACGCAGTATTTT. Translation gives CASSLAHFSTDTQYF. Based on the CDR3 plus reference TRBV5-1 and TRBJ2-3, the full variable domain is KAGVTQTPRYLIKTRGQQVTLSCSPISGHRSVSWYQQTPGQGLQFLFEYFSETQRNKGNFPGRFSGRQFSNSRSEMNVSTLELGDSALYLCASSLAHFSTDTQYFGPGTRLTVL.

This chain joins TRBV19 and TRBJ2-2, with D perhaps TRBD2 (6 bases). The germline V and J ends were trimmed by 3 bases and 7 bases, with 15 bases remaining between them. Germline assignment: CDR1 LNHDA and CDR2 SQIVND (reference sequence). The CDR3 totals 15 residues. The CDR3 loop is CASSISGVVIGELFF. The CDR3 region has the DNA TGTGCCAGTAGTATCTCGGGGGTGGTAATCGGGGAGCTGTTTTTT.

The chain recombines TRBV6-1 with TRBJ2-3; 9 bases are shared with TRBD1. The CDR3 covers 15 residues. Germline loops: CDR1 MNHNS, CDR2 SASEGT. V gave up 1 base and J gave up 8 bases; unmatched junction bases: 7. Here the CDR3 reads CASSEVPGQGGTQYF. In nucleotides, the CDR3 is TGTGCCAGCAGTGAAGTCCCGGGACAGGGAGGTACGCAGTATTTT.

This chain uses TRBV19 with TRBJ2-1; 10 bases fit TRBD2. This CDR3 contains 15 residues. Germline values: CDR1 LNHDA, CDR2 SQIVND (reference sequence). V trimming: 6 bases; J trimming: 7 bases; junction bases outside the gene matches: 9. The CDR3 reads CASRSGGALGNEQFF. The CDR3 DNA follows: TGTGCCAGTAGAAGCGGGGGGGCGCTAGGGAATGAGCAGTTCTTC.

In DNA form, the CDR3 reads TGCGCCAGCAGCCCTGCGGGAGGAGCGGCCTACGAGCAGTACTTC. This encodes CASSPAGGAAYEQYF. This chain uses TRBV10-2 with TRBJ2-7; TRBD2 matches at 8 bases. Germline lookup yields CDR1 WSHSY and CDR2 SAAADI. V lost 6 bases and J lost 2; bases outside the gene matches: 9. The CDR3 totals 15 residues.

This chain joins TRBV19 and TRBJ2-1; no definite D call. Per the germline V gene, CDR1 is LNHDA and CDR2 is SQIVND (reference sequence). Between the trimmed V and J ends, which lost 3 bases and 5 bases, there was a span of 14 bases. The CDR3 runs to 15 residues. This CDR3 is CASSIFEARNNEQFF. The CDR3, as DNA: TGTGCCAGTAGTATTTTTGAGGCCCGAAACAATGAGCAGTTCTTC.

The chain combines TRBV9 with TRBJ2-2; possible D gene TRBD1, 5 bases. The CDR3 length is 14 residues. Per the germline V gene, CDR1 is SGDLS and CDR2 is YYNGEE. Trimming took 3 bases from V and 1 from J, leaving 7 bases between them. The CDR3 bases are TGTGCCAGCAGCGCAGGGCGGAACACCGGGGAGCTGTTTTTT. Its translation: CASSAGRNTGELFF.

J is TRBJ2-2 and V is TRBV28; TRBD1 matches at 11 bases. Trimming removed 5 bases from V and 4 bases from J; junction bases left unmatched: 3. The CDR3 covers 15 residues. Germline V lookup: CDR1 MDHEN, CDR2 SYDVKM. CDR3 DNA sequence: TGTGCCAGCAGTCCTGGGACAGGGGGCACCGGGGAGCTGTTTTTT. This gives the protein CASSPGTGGTGELFF.

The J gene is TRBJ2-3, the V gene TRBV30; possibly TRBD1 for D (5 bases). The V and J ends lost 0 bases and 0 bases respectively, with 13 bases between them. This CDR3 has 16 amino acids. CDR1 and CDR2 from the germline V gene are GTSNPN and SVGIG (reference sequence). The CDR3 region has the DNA TGTGCCTGGAGTGTACGGCAGGGAATCAGCACAGATACGCAGTATTTT. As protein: CAWSVRQGISTDTQYF. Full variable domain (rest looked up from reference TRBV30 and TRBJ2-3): SQTIHQWPATLVQPVGSPLSLECTVEGTSNPNLYWYRQAAGRGLQLLFYSVGIGQISSEVPQNLSASRPQDRQFILSSKKLLLSDSGFYLCAWSVRQGISTDTQYFGPGTRLTVL.

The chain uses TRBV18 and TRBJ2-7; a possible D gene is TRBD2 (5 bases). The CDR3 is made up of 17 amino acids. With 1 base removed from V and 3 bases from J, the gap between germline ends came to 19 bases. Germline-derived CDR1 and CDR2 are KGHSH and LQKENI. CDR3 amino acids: CASSPQLIPGNGYEQYF. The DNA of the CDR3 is TGTGCCAGCTCACCACAGTTAATCCCCGGGAACGGCTACGAGCAGTACTTC. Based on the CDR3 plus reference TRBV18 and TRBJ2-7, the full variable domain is NAGVMQNPRHLVRRRGQEARLRCSPMKGHSHVYWYRQLPEEGLKFMVYLQKENIIDESGMPKERFSAEFPKEGPSILRIQQVVRGDSAAYFCASSPQLIPGNGYEQYFGPGTRLTVT.